This T cell receptor (beta chain) comes out of a study of T cell repertoires in cytomegalovirus infection. The overall study: A matching HLA type, together with CMV infection, was signaled by public TCR beta signatures.

Broader study findings: There were HLA-C-restricted CMV-specific TCR beta clonotypes dominating the ex vivo response.

The J segment lost 5 bases and the V segment lost 1 base, leaving 10 bases of the junction unmatched. In germline, CDR1 is SGHVS, CDR2 FQNEAQ. CDR3 length: 16 amino acids. This clonotype was found many times. Its antigen is not known. TCRdb recomputed calls from the reads with MiXCR, one row per CDR3 protein. Of about 400,000 distinct CDR3 sequences listed, about a sixth are singletons. The rearrangement uses TRBV7-8 and TRBJ2-7; 8 nucleotides align to TRBD1. This TCR derives from a human donor in good health (CMV status not recorded). Some clones in this sample may be carry-over from other donors' samples. Sequenced material: PBMCs. The CDR3 nucleotides read TGTGCCAGCAGCTTAGAACGCGCAGGGGGCTGGGACGAGCAGTACTTC. It codes for CASSLERAGGWDEQYF.